The sequence of this T cell receptor (beta chain) was determined in a study of blood T cell repertoires in COVID-19. Study details: Acute and convalescent COVID-19 samples came from the United States, Italy and Spain.

V gave up 4 bases and J gave up 0 bases; unmatched junction bases: 6. The CDR3 length is 15 residues. The V gene's germline CDR1 is SGHKS and CDR2 YYEKEE (reference sequence). Across under 25 US areas, participants ranged in age from 18 to 89 years. In the authors' methods: Amplification of reference gene primers provided the estimated nucleated cell counts. Measured with immunoSEQ multiplex PCR; TCRdb has only the in-frame clones, and not every one. Clonal size and the V and J genes are those of that table, whereas D and trimming came from the DNA. There are some 200,000 clones in the sample; about nine tenths occur only once, and about 4% lies in the top ten.

The receptor was isolated from a woman between 40 and 50 years old with acute COVID-19. The V call is TRBV5-5, the J call TRBJ1-1; TRBD1 matches at 7 bases. The sequenced material came from PBMCs or T cells enriched from blood (not recorded which). The CDR3 DNA is TGTGCCAGCAGCAGGGGACAGCCTATGAACACTGAAGCTTTCTTT. Translating it yields CASSRGQPMNTEAFF.